This is a list of T cell receptor beta chains from one sample in a study of vaccination and CD4 T cells after COVID-19. No antigen has been identified for these receptors. TCRdb processed the PCR reads anew with MiXCR; each CDR3 protein has one entry. The sample has roughly 4,300 distinct CDR3 sequences, around 68% seen once. What was sequenced was CD4+ T cells from blood, cultured in vitro. Receptors were obtained from a human donor who had recovered from COVID-19. Both conserved end residues are part of each CDR3. A D gene is named only where the DNA matches it firmly. Expanded clones are given a class, and other clones once, few, many or no size at all.

D gene | J gene | V gene | clone size | CDR3 length | CDR3 DNA | CDR3 protein
NA | TRBJ2-7 | TRBV20-1 | NA | 13 | TGCAGTGCTGGAAGGACATCCGCCTACGAGCAGTACTTC | CSAGRTSAYEQYF
NA | TRBJ2-5 | TRBV15 | NA | 14 | TGTGCCACCAGCAGAGATCGTACGGCGGTTAAACAGTACTTC | CATSRDRTAVKQYF
TRBD1 | TRBJ2-7 | TRBV15 | NA | 16 | TGTGCCACCAGCAGAGGGACCGGGACAGTCTACTACGAGCAGTACTTC | CATSRGTGTVYYEQYF
NA | TRBJ1-2 | TRBV10-2 | NA | 13 | TGCGCCAGCAGTGAGTCGTTCGCGGTTGGCTACACCTTC | CASSESFAVGYTF
TRBD1 | TRBJ1-2 | TRBV10-1 | NA | 18 | TGCGCCAGCAGTTCTCGGGGACAGGGGGCAGACTCTAACTATGGCTACACCTTC | CASSSRGQGADSNYGYTF
NA | TRBJ2-7 | TRBV7-2 | NA | 15 | TGTGCCAGCAGCTTAGAATCTGCTGCCAAGGGGGAGCAGTACTTC | CASSLESAAKGEQYF
TRBD1 | TRBJ2-2 | TRBV7-9 | NA | 13 | TGTGCCAGCAGCGAAGGGACAGTCGGGGAGCTGTTTTTT | CASSEGTVGELFF
NA | TRBJ1-2 | TRBV6-1 | NA | 12 | TGTGCCAGCAGTGAAGGTGTATATGGCTACACCTTC | CASSEGVYGYTF
NA | TRBJ1-5 | TRBV20-1 | NA | 13 | TGCAGTGCTAGCCCCGGACCGGGCCGCGCCCAGCATTTT | CSASPGPGRAQHF
TRBD1 | TRBJ2-5 | TRBV5-4 | NA | 15 | TGTGCCAGCAGCTTGTTAGGGACAGGTGGAGAGACCCAGCACTTC | CASSLLGTGGETQHF
TRBD1 | TRBJ1-2 | TRBV7-7 | NA | 13 | TGTGCCAGCAGCCCCACAGGGGTCTATGGCTACACCTTC | CASSPTGVYGYTF
NA | TRBJ2-1 | TRBV24-1 | NA | 13 | TGTGCCACCAGTGTCACAGGGAGGCATGAGCAGTTCTTC | CATSVTGRHEQFF
NA | TRBJ2-1 | TRBV7-3 | NA | 13 | TGTGCCAGCAGCTTCATCAGCATGGATGAGCAGTTCTTC | CASSFISMDEQFF
TRBD1 | TRBJ2-7 | TRBV20-1 | NA | 14 | TGCAGTGCTAGGGGGATGGACAGGGGCTACGAGCAGTACTTC | CSARGMDRGYEQYF
NA | TRBJ1-6 | TRBV7-6 | few | 15 | TGTGCCAGCAGCTTAGGTCCAGTTTCAAATTCACCCCTCCACTTT | CASSLGPVSNSPLHF